These T cell receptor beta chains were read from a single sample in a study of tumor-infiltrating lymphocytes in primary liver carcinoma. TCRdb re-derived calls from the multiplex PCR reads in MiXCR, one entry per CDR3 protein. The table lists about 21,000 distinct CDR3 sequences, around 72% of them singletons. Sequencing was performed on liver tumor tissue from sampling region 1. The receptors shown here come from a man between 35 and 55 years old with primary liver carcinoma and hepatitis B virus infection. Both conserved end residues are part of each CDR3. A D gene is named only where the DNA matches it firmly. Expanded clones get a size class; other rows say once, few or many, or leave the size out.

D gene: TRBD1
clone size: -
V gene: TRBV29-1
J gene: TRBJ2-1
CDR3 protein: CSAGDRGWNEQFF
CDR3 DNA: TGCAGCGCTGGTGACAGGGGGTGGAATGAGCAATTCTTC

D gene: TRBD2
clone size: -
V gene: TRBV5-6
J gene: TRBJ2-7
CDR3 protein: CASSFMASGTYEQNF
CDR3 DNA: TGTGCCAGCAGCTTCATGGCTAGCGGGACATATGAGCAGAACTTC

D gene: TRBD2
clone size: many
V gene: TRBV6-2/TRBV6-3
J gene: TRBJ2-5
CDR3 protein: CASSYSTSGRETQYF
CDR3 DNA: TGTGCCAGCAGTTACTCGACTAGCGGGAGAGAGACCCAGTACTTC

D gene: -
clone size: -
V gene: TRBV5-1
J gene: TRBJ2-2
CDR3 protein: CASSLSPHTGELFF
CDR3 DNA: TGCGCCAGCAGCTTATCGCCCCACACCGGGGAGCTGTTTTTT

D gene: TRBD1
clone size: large
V gene: TRBV28
J gene: TRBJ2-7
CDR3 protein: CASIRTGGSYEQYF
CDR3 DNA: TGTGCCAGCATCCGGACAGGGGGCTCCTACGAGCAGTACTTC

D gene: -
clone size: -
V gene: TRBV6-5
J gene: TRBJ2-3
CDR3 protein: CASSYRQGAGDTKYF
CDR3 DNA: TGTGCCAGCAGTTACAGGCAGGGGGCGGGAGATACGAAGTATTTT

D gene: -
clone size: -
V gene: TRBV7-9
J gene: TRBJ1-5
CDR3 protein: CASSTHFESQHF
CDR3 DNA: TGTGCCAGCAGCACACATTTTGAGTCCCAGCATTTT

D gene: -
clone size: -
V gene: TRBV27
J gene: TRBJ1-5
CDR3 protein: CASPSGSNQPQHF
CDR3 DNA: TGTGCCAGCCCTTCAGGAAGCAATCAGCCCCAACATTTT

D gene: -
clone size: medium-sized
V gene: TRBV7-9
J gene: TRBJ1-5
CDR3 protein: CASSAHFEPQHF
CDR3 DNA: TGTGCCAGCAGCGCACATTTTGAGCCCCAGCATTTT

D gene: -
clone size: many
V gene: TRBV11-2
J gene: TRBJ1-4
CDR3 protein: CASSSGLGVNEKLFF
CDR3 DNA: TGTGCCAGCAGCTCGGGACTTGGGGTTAATGAAAAACTGTTTTTT

D gene: -
clone size: -
V gene: TRBV6-1
J gene: TRBJ2-7
CDR3 protein: CGSSEWVFCEQYF
CDR3 DNA: TGTGGCAGCAGTGAATGGGTTTTCTGCGAGCAGTACTTC

D gene: -
clone size: -
V gene: TRBV4-3
J gene: TRBJ2-4
CDR3 protein: CASNQDGLTKNIQYF
CDR3 DNA: TGCGCGAGCAACCAAGATGGTTTAACCAAAAACATTCAGTACTTC

D gene: -
clone size: -
V gene: TRBV5-1
J gene: TRBJ2-7
CDR3 protein: CASSLVGGGAGQSYKQYF
CDR3 DNA: -

D gene: -
clone size: -
V gene: TRBV19
J gene: TRBJ1-5
CDR3 protein: CASSIASNQPQHF
CDR3 DNA: TGTGCCAGTAGTATCGCCTCCAATCAGCCCCAGCATTTT

D gene: -
clone size: -
V gene: TRBV5-8
J gene: TRBJ2-1
CDR3 protein: CASNLLGIVYSEQFF
CDR3 DNA: TGTGCCAGCAACCTGTTGGGGATAGTATACAGTGAGCAGTTCTTC

D gene: -
clone size: medium-sized
V gene: TRBV5-6
J gene: TRBJ1-5
CDR3 protein: CASSLSIQRGFFGNQPQHF
CDR3 DNA: TGTGCCAGCAGCCTCTCGATTCAAAGGGGTTTTTTCGGCAATCAGCCCCAGCATTTT

D gene: -
clone size: few
V gene: TRBV10-3
J gene: TRBJ1-3
CDR3 protein: CAISESGVPFTGEGNTIYF
CDR3 DNA: TGTGCCATCAGTGAGTCAGGTGTCCCCTTTACGGGAGAAGGAAACACCATATATTTT

D gene: -
clone size: -
V gene: TRBV9
J gene: TRBJ2-2
CDR3 protein: CASSVPSETLNTGELFF
CDR3 DNA: TGTGCCAGCAGCGTACCGTCCGAGACTCTCAACACCGGGGAGCTGTTTTTT

D gene: TRBD1
clone size: -
V gene: TRBV2
J gene: TRBJ2-7
CDR3 protein: CASQSGAGGRYEQYF
CDR3 DNA: TGTGCCAGTCAGTCCGGGGCAGGGGGAAGGTATGAGCAGTACTTC

D gene: -
clone size: -
V gene: TRBV11-2
J gene: TRBJ2-2
CDR3 protein: CTTGLMGVSGELFF
CDR3 DNA: TGTACCACCGGCTTAATGGGAGTCTCCGGGGAGCTGTTTTTT

D gene: TRBD1
clone size: once
V gene: TRBV28
J gene: TRBJ2-5
CDR3 protein: CVSSIYRGLRETQYF
CDR3 DNA: TGTGTCAGCAGTATCTACAGGGGCCTACGGGAGACCCAGTACTTC

D gene: TRBD1
clone size: few
V gene: TRBV20-1
J gene: TRBJ2-5
CDR3 protein: CSTKRTGHQETQYF
CDR3 DNA: TGCAGTACTAAAAGGACAGGGCACCAAGAGACCCAGTACTTC

D gene: -
clone size: -
V gene: TRBV11-2
J gene: TRBJ1-2
CDR3 protein: CASSSGPAGRADYAYTF
CDR3 DNA: TGTGCCAGCAGCTCAGGTCCCGCGGGACGGGCAGACTATGCCTACACCTTC

D gene: TRBD2
clone size: -
V gene: TRBV11-2
J gene: TRBJ2-1
CDR3 protein: CASNPQREGLGVQFF
CDR3 DNA: TGTGCCAGCAACCCCCAACGGGAGGGATTGGGTGTGCAGTTCTTC

D gene: -
clone size: once
V gene: TRBV11-2
J gene: TRBJ2-7
CDR3 protein: CARSLILVQWVWGEQYF
CDR3 DNA: TGTGCCCGCAGCTTAATTCTAGTTCAGTGGGTGTGGGGCGAGCAGTACTTC

D gene: TRBD2
clone size: -
V gene: TRBV4-2
J gene: TRBJ2-7
CDR3 protein: CDGSGKPGLARGPHEQYF
CDR3 DNA: TGTGACGGCAGTGGAAAACCGGGACTAGCGAGAGGGCCACACGAGCAGTACTTC

D gene: -
clone size: -
V gene: TRBV7-9
J gene: TRBJ1-1
CDR3 protein: CDSSLQGGTEAFF
CDR3 DNA: TGTGACAGCAGCTTGCAGGGAGGCACTGAAGCTTTCTTT

D gene: -
clone size: -
V gene: TRBV4-1
J gene: TRBJ1-1
CDR3 protein: CASSQDRGGLDAFF
CDR3 DNA: TGCGCCAGTAGCCAAGACCGCGGGGGATTAGACGCTTTCTTT

D gene: TRBD1
clone size: many
V gene: TRBV6-5
J gene: TRBJ2-4
CDR3 protein: CASSPDRGKNIQYF
CDR3 DNA: TGTGCCAGCAGCCCGGACAGGGGCAAAAACATTCAGTACTTC

D gene: -
clone size: -
V gene: TRBV20-1
J gene: TRBJ1-2
CDR3 protein: CSASTARNYGYTF
CDR3 DNA: TGCAGTGCTAGCACAGCGCGGAACTATGGCTACACCTTC

D gene: -
clone size: -
V gene: TRBV10-3
J gene: TRBJ1-5
CDR3 protein: CAINGYEGDQPQHF
CDR3 DNA: TGTGCCATCAATGGGTATGAGGGCGATCAGCCCCAACATTTT

D gene: -
clone size: few
V gene: TRBV14
J gene: TRBJ2-7
CDR3 protein: CVSSHGGRTYEQYF
CDR3 DNA: TGTGTCAGCAGCCACGGAGGACGGACTTACGAGCAGTACTTC

D gene: TRBD2
clone size: -
V gene: TRBV6-5
J gene: TRBJ2-3
CDR3 protein: CASHEQYGRKGTDTQYF
CDR3 DNA: TGTGCCAGCCACGAACAGTACGGGAGGAAGGGGACAGATACGCAGTATTTT

D gene: TRBD2
clone size: many
V gene: TRBV28
J gene: TRBJ2-7
CDR3 protein: CASSERLAGGYRQYF
CDR3 DNA: TGTGCCAGCAGTGAACGACTAGCGGGAGGGTACAGGCAGTACTTC

D gene: -
clone size: -
V gene: TRBV11-2
J gene: TRBJ2-6
CDR3 protein: CASSKNYGANVLTF
CDR3 DNA: TGTGCCAGCAGCAAAAACTATGGGGCCAACGTCCTGACTTTC

D gene: TRBD1
clone size: -
V gene: TRBV6-1
J gene: TRBJ2-1
CDR3 protein: CASRDRASYNEYFF
CDR3 DNA: TGTGCCAGCAGGGACAGGGCGTCCTACAATGAGTACTTCTTC

D gene: TRBD2
clone size: few
V gene: TRBV5-4
J gene: TRBJ2-6
CDR3 protein: CARSLGLAGANVLTF
CDR3 DNA: TGTGCCAGGAGCCTTGGACTAGCTGGGGCCAACGTCCTAACTTTC

D gene: -
clone size: many
V gene: TRBV11-2
J gene: TRBJ2-3
CDR3 protein: CASSLDRGDTQYF
CDR3 DNA: TGTGCCAGCAGCTTAGATCGAGGAGATACGCAGTATTTT

D gene: -
clone size: -
V gene: TRBV11-2
J gene: TRBJ1-1
CDR3 protein: CASNPSGGLVNTVAFF
CDR3 DNA: TGTGCCAGCAACCCATCCGGGGGGTTGGTGAACACTGTAGCTTTCTTT

D gene: -
clone size: -
V gene: TRBV6-6
J gene: TRBJ2-1
CDR3 protein: CGSSAQGNNEQSF
CDR3 DNA: TGTGGCAGCAGTGCGCAAGGTAACAATGAGCAATCCTTC

D gene: TRBD2
clone size: -
V gene: TRBV12-3/TRBV12-4
J gene: TRBJ2-7
CDR3 protein: CVSTAGGSVQYF
CDR3 DNA: TGTGTCAGCACAGCGGGAGGCAGCGTGCAATACTTC

D gene: -
clone size: many
V gene: TRBV5-1
J gene: TRBJ1-2
CDR3 protein: CASSLDGNYGYTF
CDR3 DNA: TGCGCCAGCAGCTTGGATGGTAACTATGGCTACACCTTC

D gene: -
clone size: medium-sized
V gene: TRBV5-4
J gene: TRBJ1-6
CDR3 protein: CASSLIFQGTYNSPLHF
CDR3 DNA: TGTGCCAGCAGCTTGATTTTCCAGGGAACCTATAATTCACCCCTCCACTTT

D gene: TRBD1
clone size: many
V gene: TRBV30
J gene: TRBJ1-5
CDR3 protein: CAWDEGAANQPQHF
CDR3 DNA: TGTGCCTGGGACGAGGGGGCTGCTAATCAGCCCCAGCATTTT

D gene: TRBD1
clone size: -
V gene: TRBV12-3/TRBV12-4
J gene: TRBJ2-7
CDR3 protein: CASSLGQGASYEQYF
CDR3 DNA: TGTGCTAGCAGTTTAGGACAGGGGGCCAGCTATGAGCAGTACTTC

D gene: -
clone size: once
V gene: TRBV6-5
J gene: TRBJ2-7
CDR3 protein: CVSRPAQAASFYEQYF
CDR3 DNA: TGTGTCAGCAGGCCCGCACAGGCAGCATCCTTTTACGAGCAGTATTTC

D gene: -
clone size: -
V gene: TRBV12-3/TRBV12-4
J gene: TRBJ1-1
CDR3 protein: CVSRPNREVNTEAFF
CDR3 DNA: TGTGTCAGCAGACCCAACAGGGAAGTAAACACTGAAGCTTTCTTT

D gene: -
clone size: few
V gene: TRBV6-1
J gene: TRBJ2-1
CDR3 protein: CASRSGATGNYNEQFF
CDR3 DNA: TGTGCCAGCAGGAGCGGGGCTACAGGGAACTACAATGAGCAGTTCTTC

D gene: TRBD2
clone size: -
V gene: TRBV14
J gene: TRBJ2-1
CDR3 protein: CAGSPWWASGVNEQFF
CDR3 DNA: TGTGCAGGCAGCCCGTGGTGGGCTAGCGGGGTTAATGAGCAGTTCTTC

D gene: -
clone size: -
V gene: TRBV4-1
J gene: TRBJ2-7
CDR3 protein: CASSQDLRGGYEWYF
CDR3 DNA: TGCGCCAGTAGCCAAGATTTGAGAGGTGGCTACGAGTGGTACTTC

D gene: -
clone size: -
V gene: TRBV12-3/TRBV12-4
J gene: TRBJ2-6
CDR3 protein: CARSFWPSGTNVLTF
CDR3 DNA: TGTGCCAGGAGTTTCTGGCCTTCTGGGACCAACGTCCTGACTTTC

D gene: -
clone size: -
V gene: TRBV28
J gene: TRBJ2-7
CDR3 protein: CASIQTWGSYEQYF
CDR3 DNA: TGTGCCAGCATCCAGACATGGGGCTCCTACGAACAGTACTTC

D gene: TRBD2
clone size: few
V gene: TRBV20-1
J gene: TRBJ2-5
CDR3 protein: CSAGGHGLAGVEETQYF
CDR3 DNA: TGCAGTGCTGGGGGACACGGGCTAGCGGGAGTAGAGGAGACCCAGTACTTC

D gene: -
clone size: -
V gene: TRBV11-2
J gene: TRBJ2-7
CDR3 protein: CASSFSGTSLYEQYF
CDR3 DNA: TGTGCCAGCAGCTTCAGTGGGACCAGCCTCTACGAGCAGTACTTC

D gene: -
clone size: -
V gene: TRBV18
J gene: TRBJ1-4
CDR3 protein: CASSPTWVGKNNEKLFF
CDR3 DNA: TGTGCCAGCTCACCGACCTGGGTCGGGAAAAATAATGAAAAACTGTTTTTT